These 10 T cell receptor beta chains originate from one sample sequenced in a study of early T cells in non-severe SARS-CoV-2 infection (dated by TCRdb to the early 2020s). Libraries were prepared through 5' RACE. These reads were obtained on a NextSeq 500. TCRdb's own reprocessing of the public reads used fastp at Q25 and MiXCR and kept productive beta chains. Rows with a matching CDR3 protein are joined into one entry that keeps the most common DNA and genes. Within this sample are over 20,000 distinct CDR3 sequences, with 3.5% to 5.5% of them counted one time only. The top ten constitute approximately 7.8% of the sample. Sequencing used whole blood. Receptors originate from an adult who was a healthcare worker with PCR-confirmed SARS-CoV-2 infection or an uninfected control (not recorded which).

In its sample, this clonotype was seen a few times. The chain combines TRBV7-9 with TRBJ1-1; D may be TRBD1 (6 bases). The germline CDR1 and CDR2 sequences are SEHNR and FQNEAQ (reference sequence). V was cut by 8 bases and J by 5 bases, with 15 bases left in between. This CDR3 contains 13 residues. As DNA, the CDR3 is TGTGCCAGCCCCTCGGGGGCGAGGACTGAAGCTTTCTTT. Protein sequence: CASPSGARTEAFF.

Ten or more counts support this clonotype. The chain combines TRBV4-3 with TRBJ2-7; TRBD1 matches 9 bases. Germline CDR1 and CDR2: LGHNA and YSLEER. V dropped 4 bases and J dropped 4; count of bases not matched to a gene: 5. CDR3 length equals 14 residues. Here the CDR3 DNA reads TGCGCCAGCAGCCCACCGGACAGGGGTTACGAGCAGTACTTC. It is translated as CASSPPDRGYEQYF.

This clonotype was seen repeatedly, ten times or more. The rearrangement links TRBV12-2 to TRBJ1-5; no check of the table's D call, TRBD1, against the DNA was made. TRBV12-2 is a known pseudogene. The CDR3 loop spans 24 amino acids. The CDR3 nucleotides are TGTGCAAGTCGCTTAGTTCACGGACTTTACTCAGGGTGCTGGGAGTCGAACCTCGGTCAGCCCCAGCATTTT. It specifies CASRLVHGLYSGCWESNLGQPQHF.

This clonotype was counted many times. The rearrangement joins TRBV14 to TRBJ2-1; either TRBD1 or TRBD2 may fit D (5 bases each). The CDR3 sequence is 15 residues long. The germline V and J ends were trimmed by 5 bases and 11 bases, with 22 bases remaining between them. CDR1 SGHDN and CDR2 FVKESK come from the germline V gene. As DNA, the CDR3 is TGTGCCAGCAGCAGTGAGGCAGGGAGTTTTTCGAAGCAGTTCTTC. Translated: CASSSEAGSFSKQFF. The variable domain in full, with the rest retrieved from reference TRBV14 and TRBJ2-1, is EAGVTQFPSHSVIEKGQTVTLRCDPISGHDNLYWYRRVMGKEIKFLLHFVKESKQDESGMPNNRFLAERTGGTYSTLKVQPAELEDSGVYFCASSSEAGSFSKQFFGPGTRLTVL.

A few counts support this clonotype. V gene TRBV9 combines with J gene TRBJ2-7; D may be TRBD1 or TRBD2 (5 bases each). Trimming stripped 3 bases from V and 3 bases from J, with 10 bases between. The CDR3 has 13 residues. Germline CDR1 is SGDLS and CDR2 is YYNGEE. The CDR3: CASSAGDGYEQYF. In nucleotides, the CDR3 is TGTGCCAGCAGCGCCGGGGACGGCTACGAGCAGTACTTC.

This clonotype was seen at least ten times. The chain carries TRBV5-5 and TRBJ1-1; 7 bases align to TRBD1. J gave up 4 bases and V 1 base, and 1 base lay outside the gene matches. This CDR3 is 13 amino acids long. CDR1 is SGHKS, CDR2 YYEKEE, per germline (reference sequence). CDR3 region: CASSLTGATEAFF. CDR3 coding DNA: TGTGCCAGCAGCTTGACAGGGGCCACTGAAGCTTTCTTT.

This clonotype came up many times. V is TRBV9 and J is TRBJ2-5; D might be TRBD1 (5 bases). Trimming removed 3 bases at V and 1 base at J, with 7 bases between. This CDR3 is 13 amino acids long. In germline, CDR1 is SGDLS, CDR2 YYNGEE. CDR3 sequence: CASSGGTQETQYF. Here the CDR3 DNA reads TGTGCCAGCAGCGGGGGCACCCAAGAGACCCAGTACTTC.

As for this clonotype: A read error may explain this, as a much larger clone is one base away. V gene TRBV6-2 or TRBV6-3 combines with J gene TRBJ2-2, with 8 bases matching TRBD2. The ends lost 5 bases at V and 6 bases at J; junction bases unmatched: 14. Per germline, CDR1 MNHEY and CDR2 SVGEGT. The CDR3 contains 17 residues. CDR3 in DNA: TGTGCCAGCAGTCCCCCCCATCGACTAGCGTTTGCCGGGGAGCTGTTTTTT. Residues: CASSPPHRLAFAGELFF.

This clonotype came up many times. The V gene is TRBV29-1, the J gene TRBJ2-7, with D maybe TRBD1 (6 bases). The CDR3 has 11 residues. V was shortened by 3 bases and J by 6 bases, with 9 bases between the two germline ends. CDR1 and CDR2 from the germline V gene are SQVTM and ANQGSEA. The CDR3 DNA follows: TGCAGCGTTGACGACAGGCGCGAGCAGTACTTC. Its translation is CSVDDRREQYF.

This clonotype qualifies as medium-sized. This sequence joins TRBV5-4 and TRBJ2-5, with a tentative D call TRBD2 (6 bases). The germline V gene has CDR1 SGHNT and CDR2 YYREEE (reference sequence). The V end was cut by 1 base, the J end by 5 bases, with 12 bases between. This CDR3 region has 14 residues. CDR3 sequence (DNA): TGTGCCAGCAGCTTGATAGGGGCGGGGGAGACCCAGTACTTC. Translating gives CASSLIGAGETQYF.